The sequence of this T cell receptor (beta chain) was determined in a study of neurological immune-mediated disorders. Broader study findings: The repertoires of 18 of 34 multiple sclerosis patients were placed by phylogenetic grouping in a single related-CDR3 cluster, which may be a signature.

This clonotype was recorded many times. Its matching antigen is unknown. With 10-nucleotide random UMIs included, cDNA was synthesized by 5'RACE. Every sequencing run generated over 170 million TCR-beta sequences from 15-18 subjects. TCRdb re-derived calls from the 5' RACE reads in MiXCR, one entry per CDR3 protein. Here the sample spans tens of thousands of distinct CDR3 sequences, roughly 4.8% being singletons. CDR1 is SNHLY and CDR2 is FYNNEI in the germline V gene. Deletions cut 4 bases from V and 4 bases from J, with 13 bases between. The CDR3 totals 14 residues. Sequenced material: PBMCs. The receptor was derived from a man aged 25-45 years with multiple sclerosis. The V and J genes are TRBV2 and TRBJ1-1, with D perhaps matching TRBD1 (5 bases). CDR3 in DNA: TGTGCCAGCAGTGTATACCAGGGCGGCACTGAAGCTTTCTTT. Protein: CASSVYQGGTEAFF.